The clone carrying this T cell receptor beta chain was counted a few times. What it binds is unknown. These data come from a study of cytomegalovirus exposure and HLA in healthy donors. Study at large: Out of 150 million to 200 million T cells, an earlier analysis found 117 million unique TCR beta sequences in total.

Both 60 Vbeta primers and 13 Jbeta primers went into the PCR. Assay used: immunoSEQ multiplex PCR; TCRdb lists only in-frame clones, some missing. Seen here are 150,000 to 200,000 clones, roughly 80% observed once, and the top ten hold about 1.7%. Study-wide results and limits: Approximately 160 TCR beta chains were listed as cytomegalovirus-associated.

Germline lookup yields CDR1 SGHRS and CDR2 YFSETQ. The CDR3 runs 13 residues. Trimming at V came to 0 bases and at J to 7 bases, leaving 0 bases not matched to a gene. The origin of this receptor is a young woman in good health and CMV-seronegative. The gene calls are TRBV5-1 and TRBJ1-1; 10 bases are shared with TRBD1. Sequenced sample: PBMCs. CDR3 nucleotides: TGCGCCAGCAGCTTGGGGACAGGGGGTGAAGCTTTCTTT. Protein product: CASSLGTGGEAFF.